This TCR beta chain is from a study of T-cell reconstitution after alpha-beta-depleted transplantation in children. For TCRbeta, the library was prepared with unique molecular identifiers. TCRdb re-called the PCR reads with MiXCR, one entry per CDR3 protein. Of roughly 300,000 distinct CDR3 sequences in the sample, more than 9% are singletons; the top ten hold 23%. With respect to this clonotype: Its antigen is not known.

V lost 0 bases to trimming and J lost 3 bases, with 9 bases between them. Germline V gene data show CDR1 as KGHSH and CDR2 as LQKENI. CDR3 length equals 16 residues. Study results and limitations: After transplant, high TCRbeta diversity at day 60 in some patients arose from surviving recipient T cells and thymic progenitors. Hyperexpanded clones declined; after one year, newly produced T cells mostly supplied diversity. Expanded clones from the graft, numbering several hundred, reportedly supplied alpha-beta T cells about two months after transplant.

This material consisted of peripheral blood, taken 180 days after TCRalphabeta/CD19-depleted stem cell transplant. The chain recombines TRBV18 with TRBJ2-6; D not resolved. This sequence originates from a male patient between 2 and 15 years old who had a stem cell transplant for chronic granulomatous disease, so the T cells may come from the graft donor. The CDR3 is CASSPPMGFGANVLTF. The DNA for the CDR3 is TGTGCCAGCTCACCACCGATGGGCTTTGGGGCCAACGTCCTGACTTTC.